The present T cell receptor beta chain was sequenced within a study of vaccination and CD4 T cells after COVID-19. Treatment meaning: roughly ten-day PBMC culture with coronavirus spike peptide pools or control peptides (ViraFEST assay). This clonotype was seen only a few times. Its antigen is as yet unknown. This CDR3 has 16 amino acids. Germline V lookup: CDR1 DFQATT, CDR2 SNEGSKA (reference sequence). The ends were cut back, 0 bases at V and 3 bases at J, with 18 bases in the middle. The Oncomine TCR Beta short-read assay was what sequenced the DNA obtained from cultured CD4+ T cells. It was cultured CD4+ T cells from which genomic DNA was extracted. TCRdb redid the calling of the PCR reads with MiXCR, one entry per CDR3 protein. The sample contains 16,000 or so distinct CDR3 sequences, about 45% of which appear only once.

The chain uses TRBV20-1 and TRBJ2-7; a weak D match, TRBD1 (5 bases). This receptor was obtained from a human donor who had recovered from COVID-19. The sample was CD4+ T cells from blood, cultured in vitro, taken after SARS-CoV-2 vaccination. The CDR3 nucleotides read TGCAGTGCTAGAGATTTTGTAGGCGACAGAAACTACGAGCAGTACTTC. It yields the protein CSARDFVGDRNYEQYF.